This T cell receptor (beta chain) comes out of a study of Graves' ophthalmopathy and Graves' hyperthyroidism. The TCR beta CDR3 regions underwent amplification from RNA transcripts. Second-round multiplex PCR came after a first-round RT-PCR that employed HTBI primers. From the multiplex PCR reads, TCRdb called clonotypes with MiXCR, one entry per CDR3 protein. This sample has about 640,000 distinct CDR3 sequences, with about 38% found just once. J was trimmed by 2 bases and V by 1 base; bases with no gene match: 2. The CDR3 is 15 amino acids. Germline values: CDR1 SGHRS, CDR2 YFSETQ. This clonotype was counted only a few times.

The sequence was collected from an adult man with Graves' ophthalmopathy. The chain couples TRBV5-1 to TRBJ2-3; 9 bases are shared with TRBD2. The sequenced sample was peripheral blood. The CDR3 coding sequence is TGCGCCAGCAGCTTGTTAGCGGGAGACACAGATACGCAGTATTTT. It is translated as CASSLLAGDTDTQYF. The variable domain in full, with the rest retrieved from reference TRBV5-1 and TRBJ2-3, is KAGVTQTPRYLIKTRGQQVTLSCSPISGHRSVSWYQQTPGQGLQFLFEYFSETQRNKGNFPGRFSGRQFSNSRSEMNVSTLELGDSALYLCASSLLAGDTDTQYFGPGTRLTVL.